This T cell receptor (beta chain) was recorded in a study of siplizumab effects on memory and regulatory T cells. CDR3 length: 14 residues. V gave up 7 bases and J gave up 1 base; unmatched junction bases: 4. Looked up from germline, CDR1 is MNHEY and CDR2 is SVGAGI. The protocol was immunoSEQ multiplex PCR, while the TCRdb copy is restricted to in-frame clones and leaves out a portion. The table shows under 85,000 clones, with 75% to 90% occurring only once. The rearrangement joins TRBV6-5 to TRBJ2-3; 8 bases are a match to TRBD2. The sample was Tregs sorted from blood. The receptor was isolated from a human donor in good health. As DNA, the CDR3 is TGTGCCAGCACGGCGCGGGAGGGCACAGATACGCAGTATTTT. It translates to CASTAREGTDTQYF.